This T cell receptor beta chain was profiled in a study of T cells in Graves' hyperthyroidism and ophthalmopathy. Study details: Peripheral blood was drawn at first diagnosis, prior to all treatment.

Amplification of TCR beta CDR3 regions was performed using RNA transcripts as template. An initial round of RT-PCR targeting the TCR CDR3 relied on the HTBI primer set. TCRdb ran MiXCR on the multiplex PCR reads and lists one entry per CDR3 protein. The sample consists of fewer than 700,000 distinct CDR3 sequences, roughly 15% of them appearing once. Study results and caveats: Blood also carried most thyroid clonotypes expanded above 0.001. A 13 V-J signature model discriminated ophthalmopathy versus stable hyperthyroidism.

Ophthalmopathy patients all had a Clinical Activity Score of at least 3, a NOSPECS grade of at least 4 and disease under 3 months old. CDR3 length: 16 amino acids. V was pared by 0 bases and J by 7 bases, with 16 bases between. Germline CDR1 is LGHNA and CDR2 is YSLEER. In the case of this clonotype: The antigen is unknown.

The sequencing input was blood. The chain couples TRBV4-3 to TRBJ1-5, with D perhaps matching TRBD1 (6 bases). This receptor was identified in a woman in her late teens or twenties with Graves' ophthalmopathy. The CDR3 region has the DNA TGCGCCAGCAGCCAAGATTCCGGGGGGGGCGGGCAGCCCCAGCATTTT. It is translated as CASSQDSGGGGQPQHF.